Below, 3 T cell receptor beta chains from the same sample are listed, as sequenced in a study of T cells after yellow fever vaccination. One entry per CDR3 protein results from TCRdb running MiXCR on the 5' RACE reads. The data show under 500,000 distinct CDR3 sequences, 18% seen once. The input for sequencing was PBMCs, taken before the yellow fever booster vaccination. These receptors all come from a man between 18 and 29 years old who received the YFV17D yellow fever vaccine.

This clonotype was observed a few times. J is TRBJ2-6 and V is TRBV5-1, with D tentatively TRBD1 (5 bases). Germline V lookup: CDR1 SGHRS, CDR2 YFSETQ. The CDR3 contains 18 residues. The V gene lost 3 bases and the J gene lost 0 bases, with 16 bases spanning the gap. DNA of the CDR3: TGCGCCAGCAGCTCGGGTAACGCAGGGTACTCTGGGGCCAACGTCCTGACTTTC. Protein: CASSSGNAGYSGANVLTF.

This clonotype has just a few counts. The V and J genes are TRBV5-1 and TRBJ2-2; TRBD1 or TRBD2 may be the D gene (7 bases each). CDR3 length equals 17 residues. Germline V CDR1 and CDR2: SGHRS, YFSETQ. Trimming stripped 0 bases from V and 0 bases from J, with 12 bases between. This CDR3 reads CASSLAQGGPNTGELFF. As DNA, the CDR3 is TGCGCCAGCAGCTTGGCCCAGGGGGGGCCGAACACCGGGGAGCTGTTTTTT.

This clonotype came up a few times. The chain recombines TRBV7-2 with TRBJ2-5; D might be TRBD2 (6 bases). Trimming took 6 bases from V and 5 from J, leaving 7 bases between them. This CDR3 is built from 11 residues. CDR1 and CDR2 from the germline V gene are SGHTA and FQGNSA. The CDR3 DNA sequence: TGTGCCAGCAGGGCGGGGGAGACCCAGTACTTC. Translated, it gives CASRAGETQYF.